Presented here are 26 T cell receptor beta chains from one specimen sequenced in a study of blood T cell repertoires in COVID-19. The repertoire was sequenced with immunoSEQ multiplex PCR; TCRdb's copy has only in-frame clones and lacks some. The table lists about 67,000 clones, roughly nine tenths of them singletons. The sequenced sample consisted of peripheral blood. The origin of the receptors is a man in his fifties with active COVID-19.

The CDR3: CASSPAGTGGIGDGYTF. The CDR3 DNA sequence: TGTGCCAGCTCACCAGCCGGGACAGGTGGGATCGGGGATGGCTACACCTTC. This sequence joins TRBV18 and TRBJ1-2; TRBD1 matches 8 bases. The V gene's germline CDR1 is KGHSH and CDR2 LQKENI. V trimming: 2 bases; J trimming: 6 bases; junction bases outside the gene matches: 14. The CDR3 is 17 residues long.

This clone was picked up a small number of times. The J gene is TRBJ2-1, the V gene TRBV5-1, with TRBD2 as a possible D gene (6 bases). Germline assignment: CDR1 SGHRS and CDR2 YFSETQ. The ends were cut back, 3 bases at V and 5 bases at J, with 12 bases in the middle. This CDR3 region has 14 residues. CDR3 sequence (DNA): TGCGCCAGCAGCTCTGGACTAATGGACAATGAGCAGTTCTTC. Amino acid sequence: CASSSGLMDNEQFF. Variable domain in full (rest from reference TRBV5-1 and TRBJ2-1): KAGVTQTPRYLIKTRGQQVTLSCSPISGHRSVSWYQQTPGQGLQFLFEYFSETQRNKGNFPGRFSGRQFSNSRSEMNVSTLELGDSALYLCASSSGLMDNEQFFGPGTRLTVL.

The chain couples TRBV5-1 to TRBJ2-5; no firm D call. The CDR3 loop spans 14 amino acids. The V and J ends lost 0 bases and 5 bases respectively, with 11 bases between them. Germline V lookup: CDR1 SGHRS, CDR2 YFSETQ. This chain's CDR3 is CASSLDRPRETQYF. The CDR3 bases are TGCGCCAGCAGCTTGGATCGGCCGAGGGAGACCCAGTACTTC.

V gene TRBV7-2 combines with J gene TRBJ2-4; D uncertain. Germline CDR1 is SGHTA and CDR2 is FQGNSA. CDR3 length: 13 amino acids. V lost 4 bases and J 9 bases, leaving 13 bases between the germline ends. CDR3 region: CASSSTEIGIQYF. The CDR3 DNA reads TGTGCCAGCAGCTCCACTGAGATCGGCATTCAGTACTTC.

The chain has TRBV5-4 and TRBJ1-4, with 7 nucleotides matching TRBD1. Looked up from germline, CDR1 is SGHNT and CDR2 is YYREEE (reference sequence). The V segment lost 3 bases and the J segment 2 bases; nucleotides outside the gene matches: 4. This CDR3 is built from 15 residues. The CDR3 sequence is CASSSRQGTNEKLFF. DNA of the CDR3: TGTGCCAGCAGCTCCCGACAGGGCACTAATGAAAAACTGTTTTTT.

The gene calls are TRBV6-6 and TRBJ2-3; 11 bases map to TRBD1. V shed 5 bases and J 2 bases; nucleotides not matched to a gene: 18. Germline CDR1 MNHNY, CDR2 SVGAGI (reference sequence). The CDR3 covers 20 residues. The CDR3 here is CASSQPRTGGASPHTDTQYF. The CDR3, as DNA: TGTGCCAGCAGTCAACCCCGGACAGGGGGCGCTTCCCCCCACACAGATACGCAGTATTTT.

V is TRBV29-1 and J is TRBJ1-4; D uncertain. There are 13 residues in the CDR3. V was pared by 4 bases and J by 0 bases, with 6 bases between. Germline V gene sequence: CDR1 SQVTM, CDR2 ANQGSEA. DNA for the CDR3: TGCAGCGTTGGGAGAGCAACTAATGAAAAACTGTTTTTT. Encoded protein: CSVGRATNEKLFF.

The J gene is TRBJ2-7, the V gene TRBV29-1; 12 positions agree with TRBD1. The junction had 13 bases not matched to a gene; V was cut back by 7 bases and J by 6 bases. CDR1 and CDR2 (germline): SQVTM, ANQGSEA. This CDR3 is 15 amino acids long. The CDR3 spells CSGVQPGQGASEQYF. The CDR3, as DNA: TGCAGCGGGGTGCAGCCGGGACAGGGGGCAAGCGAGCAGTACTTC.

The chain employs TRBV2 and TRBJ2-4, with D possibly being TRBD1 (5 bases). CDR3 length: 15 residues. V lost 0 bases and J 4 bases, leaving 10 bases between the germline ends. CDR1 is SNHLY, CDR2 FYNNEI, per germline. The CDR3 here is CASSEAPGLKNIQYF. In DNA, the CDR3 is TGTGCCAGCAGTGAAGCGCCAGGGTTGAAAAACATTCAGTACTTC.

The chain uses TRBV7-2 and TRBJ2-1, with D possibly matching TRBD2 (6 bases). The CDR3 contains 14 residues. The V and J ends lost 5 bases and 3 bases respectively, with 11 bases between them. Germline V CDR1 and CDR2: SGHTA, FQGNSA. The CDR3 nucleotides read TGTGCCAGCAGCGAGGGACTTGACTACAATGAGCAGTTCTTC. It specifies CASSEGLDYNEQFF.

The chain couples TRBV4-1 to TRBJ1-1, with 7 bases lining up with TRBD1. Unmatched junction bases numbered 2, after V lost 2 bases and J lost 8 bases. The CDR3 has 12 residues. From germline, CDR1 is MGHRA and CDR2 YSYEKL. The CDR3 sequence is CASSQKTGEAFF. The CDR3 nucleotides are TGCGCCAGCAGCCAAAAGACAGGGGAAGCTTTCTTT.

The V gene is TRBV7-9, the J gene TRBJ2-1; D might be TRBD2 (6 bases). The CDR3 totals 15 residues. Deletions cut 2 bases from V and 7 bases from J, with 15 bases between. Germline CDR1 SEHNR, CDR2 FQNEAQ (reference sequence). CDR3 protein: CASSLYLGGQNEQFF. The CDR3 DNA is TGTGCCAGCAGCTTATACCTGGGAGGTCAAAATGAGCAGTTCTTC.

The J gene is TRBJ2-3, the V gene TRBV19; a weak D match, TRBD2 (7 bases). This CDR3 is 16 amino acids long. V was pared by 5 bases and J by 2 bases, with 17 bases between. Germline assignment: CDR1 LNHDA and CDR2 SQIVND (reference sequence). As DNA, the CDR3 is TGTGCCAGTAGTGCGGGGGCAACGACATTCACAGATACGCAGTATTTT. It yields the protein CASSAGATTFTDTQYF.

The V gene is TRBV9, the J gene TRBJ2-5, with 10 bases identical to TRBD2. The germline V gene encodes CDR1 SGDLS and CDR2 YYNGEE. V lost 0 bases, J lost 3 bases, and 2 bases stayed unmatched. CDR3 length equals 15 residues. CDR3 protein: CASSVDGTSEETQYF. CDR3 nucleotides: TGTGCCAGCAGCGTAGACGGGACTAGCGAAGAGACCCAGTACTTC.

The rearrangement joins TRBV3-1 (or the pseudogene TRBV3-2) to TRBJ2-5, with 8 bases aligning to TRBD2. Per the germline V gene, CDR1 is LGHDT and CDR2 is YNNKEL (reference sequence). This CDR3 is built from 16 residues. V trimming: 1 base; J trimming: 5 bases; junction bases outside the gene matches: 9. The CDR3 loop reads CASSQVVAGGGETQYF. The CDR3 DNA reads TGTGCCAGCAGCCAAGTGGTCGCGGGGGGCGGGGAGACCCAGTACTTC.

V usage is TRBV4-2 and J usage is TRBJ2-1; 13 positions agree with TRBD2. V shed 6 bases, J shed 5 bases, and the junction held 7 bases outside the gene matches. From germline, CDR1 is LGHNA and CDR2 YNFKEQ. There are 16 residues in the CDR3. Here the CDR3 reads CASSRTSGSGHNEQFF. The CDR3 coding sequence is TGTGCCAGCAGTCGGACTAGCGGGAGTGGGCACAATGAGCAGTTCTTC.

J is TRBJ2-7 and V is TRBV21-1; the D call of TRBD2 is as the table states it, not checked on the DNA. TRBV21-1 is given as a pseudogene. The length of the CDR3 is 18 residues. CDR3 sequence reads: CASSNVPGLAGPGDEQYF. CDR3 DNA: TGTGCCAGCAGCAATGTTCCGGGACTAGCGGGACCGGGCGACGAGCAGTACTTC.

The chain joins TRBV7-3 to TRBJ2-5; D perhaps matches TRBD2 (6 bases). The CDR3 is made up of 14 amino acids. V lost 5 bases and J lost 5, with 15 bases in between. Germline V CDR1 and CDR2: SGHTA, FQGTGA. CDR3 region: CASSPGFRGETQYF. As DNA, the CDR3 is TGTGCCAGCAGCCCCGGGTTTCGGGGGGAGACCCAGTACTTC.

This clone was counted between two and nine times. CDR3: CASSIRRESHEQFF. The CDR3 DNA reads as TGTGCCAGTAGTATAAGGCGGGAGTCCCATGAGCAGTTCTTC. This chain connects TRBV19 to TRBJ2-1, with 7 bases aligning to TRBD2. V was clipped by 2 bases and J by 8 bases; unmatched bases: 6. Germline V CDR1 and CDR2: LNHDA, SQIVND (reference sequence). The CDR3 loop spans 14 amino acids.

J is TRBJ2-3 and V is TRBV28, with 9 positions matching TRBD2. Germline V gene data show CDR1 as MDHEN and CDR2 as SYDVKM. The CDR3 totals 18 residues. The J segment lost 2 bases and the V segment lost 5 bases, leaving 14 bases of the junction unmatched. The CDR3 loop is CASSPQPGLAAPTDTQYF. The DNA for the CDR3 is TGTGCCAGCAGTCCCCAGCCGGGACTAGCCGCCCCCACAGATACGCAGTATTTT.

On this clone itself: The sample carries other DNA sequences with the same CDR3. This chain uses TRBV9 with TRBJ2-2; TRBD1 aligns across 8 bases. The CDR3 loop spans 15 amino acids. The trim removed 4 bases at V and 2 bases at J, leaving 4 bases unmatched. From germline, CDR1 is SGDLS and CDR2 YYNGEE. The CDR3 region is CASSPGTGNTGELFF. As DNA, the CDR3 is TGTGCCAGCAGCCCCGGGACAGGAAACACCGGGGAGCTGTTTTTT. The full variable domain, its missing parts supplied by reference TRBV9 and TRBJ2-2, is DSGVTQTPKHLITATGQRVTLRCSPRSGDLSVYWYQQSLDQGLQFLIQYYNGEERAKGNILERFSAQQFPDLHSELNLSSLELGDSALYFCASSPGTGNTGELFFGEGSRLTVL.

The chain joins TRBV20-1 to TRBJ1-5; D possibly corresponds to TRBD1 (5 bases). The CDR3 consists of 15 residues. V shed 3 bases and J shed 0 bases, with 12 bases lying between them. Germline CDR1 and CDR2: DFQATT and SNEGSKA (reference sequence). The chain's CDR3 is CSASEGLYSNQPQHF. The CDR3 DNA reads as TGCAGTGCTAGTGAGGGACTTTATAGCAATCAGCCCCAGCATTTT.

This clone has more than one count but fewer than ten. This chain uses TRBV6-2 or TRBV6-3 with TRBJ1-5; possible D gene TRBD1, 6 bases. V was pared by 4 bases and J by 5 bases, with 12 bases between. Germline CDR1 MNHEY, CDR2 SVGEGT. The CDR3 is made up of 14 amino acids. The CDR3 loop is CASSSRQAHQPQHF. The CDR3 bases are TGTGCCAGCAGTTCTCGACAGGCCCATCAGCCCCAGCATTTT.

The chain joins TRBV7-8 to TRBJ1-2, with D perhaps TRBD1 (5 bases). The CDR3 runs 13 residues. Germline V gives CDR1 SGHVS, CDR2 FQNEAQ. Between the trimmed V and J ends, which lost 2 bases and 4 bases, there was a span of 8 bases. In DNA, the CDR3 is TGTGCCAGCAGCTTACAGACAGTCTATGGCTACACCTTC. Translated, it gives CASSLQTVYGYTF.

V and J are TRBV5-6 and TRBJ2-7; 9 positions agree with TRBD2. The CDR3 has 15 amino acids. The V gene's germline CDR1 is SGHDT and CDR2 YYEEEE. Losses at the gene ends were 0 bases for V and 4 bases for J; bases not matched to a gene: 5. The DNA of the CDR3 is TGTGCCAGCAGCTTGGGACTAGCGGAGATTTACGAGCAGTACTTC. This encodes CASSLGLAEIYEQYF. Using reference TRBV5-6 and TRBJ2-7 for the parts outside the CDR3, the full variable domain is DAGVTQSPTHLIKTRGQQVTLRCSPKSGHDTVSWYQQALGQGPQFIFQYYEEEERQRGNFPDRFSGHQFPNYSSELNVNALLLGDSALYLCASSLGLAEIYEQYFGPGTRLTVT.

V usage is TRBV9 and J usage is TRBJ2-2; 11 bases map to TRBD2. The trim removed 1 base at V and 5 bases at J, leaving 4 bases unmatched. This CDR3 is built from 16 residues. Germline CDR1 and CDR2: SGDLS and YYNGEE. The CDR3 reads CASSVWTSGFTGELFF. The CDR3 DNA reads TGTGCCAGCAGCGTATGGACTAGCGGGTTTACCGGGGAGCTGTTTTTT.